The sequence of this T cell receptor beta chain was determined in a study of cytomegalovirus exposure and HLA in healthy donors. Study findings and constraints: Reportedly, diagnosis of cytomegalovirus status by the classifier showed high specificity and sensitivity.

CDR1 is MNHNS, CDR2 SASEGT, per germline. The CDR3 runs to 14 residues. V lost 7 bases to trimming and J lost 0 bases, with 10 bases between them. Details on this clone: Its antigen remains unidentified.

The PCR had 60 Vbeta and 13 Jbeta primers. Generated by immunoSEQ multiplex PCR, the TCRdb table keeps only in-frame clones and is missing some. This table holds fewer than 200,000 clones, approximately 70% found once. The sequence came from a man between 40 and 49 years old in good health and CMV-seropositive. Sequencing was done on a sample of PBMCs. The rearrangement links TRBV6-1 to TRBJ2-1; maybe TRBD2 (5 bases). The chain's CDR3 is CASTRRSSYNEQFF. The CDR3 nucleotides are TGTGCCAGCACCCGGAGGAGCTCCTACAATGAGCAGTTCTTC.